This T cell receptor beta chain is from a study of early T cells in non-severe SARS-CoV-2 infection. Turning to the study itself: Chains were not paired, and sequencing was done on bulk RNA from unsorted whole blood.

Concerning this clonotype: What it recognizes is unknown.

Overall study results and limits: The study's VDJdb matching favored anti-spike CD8 responses and missed private and CD4 specificities.

The protocol attached unique molecular identifiers to individual cDNA molecules. Each CDR3 protein is one row after TCRdb ran MiXCR on the 5' RACE reads. The sample yields about 110,000 distinct CDR3 sequences, more than 9.5% seen once. V was clipped by 4 bases and J by 10 bases; unmatched bases: 2. Germline V gene data show CDR1 as SGHTA and CDR2 as FQGNSA. The CDR3 spans 12 residues. The receptor was isolated from an adult who was a healthcare worker with PCR-confirmed SARS-CoV-2 infection or an uninfected control (not recorded which). Source material: whole blood. The rearrangement uses TRBV7-2 and TRBJ1-1, with TRBD1 identical over 11 bases. The CDR3 protein is CASSSDRGRAFF. The DNA of the CDR3 is TGTGCCAGCAGCTCGGACAGGGGGCGAGCTTTCTTT.